These T cell receptor beta chains were read from a single sample in a study of cytomegalovirus exposure and HLA in healthy donors. Method: immunoSEQ multiplex PCR; TCRdb's copy keeps in-frame clones and lacks some. The sample carries 180,000 or so clones, 86% recorded once. The source material was PBMCs. These receptors all come from a man between 18 and 35 years old in good health and CMV-seropositive. Each CDR3 is given with its conserved first and last residue. A D gene is named only where the DNA matches it firmly. Clone size is given for some rows only: seen once, a few or many times, or a class if the clone is expanded.

abundance: NA
len: 17
d_gene: TRBD2
j_gene: TRBJ2-3
v_gene: TRBV27
CDR3nt: TGTGCCAGCAGTTCCTCCATGACTAGCGGAGTCACAGATACGCAGTATTTT
CDR3aa: CASSSSMTSGVTDTQYF

abundance: NA
len: 18
d_gene: TRBD2
j_gene: TRBJ2-1
v_gene: TRBV7-9
CDR3nt: TGTGCCAGCAGCTTATCCCTAGCGGGGGGAAGCTCCTACAATGAGCAGTTCTTC
CDR3aa: CASSLSLAGGSSYNEQFF

abundance: once
len: 14
d_gene: NA
j_gene: TRBJ1-4
v_gene: TRBV7-2
CDR3nt: TGTGCCAGCAGCCTCAACACAGTGGGCGAAAAACTGTTTTTT
CDR3aa: CASSLNTVGEKLFF

abundance: NA
len: 14
d_gene: NA
j_gene: TRBJ1-2
v_gene: TRBV10-3
CDR3nt: TGTGCCATCAGTGAGAGAAAGGGGCCGAATGGCTACACCTTC
CDR3aa: CAISERKGPNGYTF

abundance: NA
len: 15
d_gene: TRBD2
j_gene: TRBJ2-7
v_gene: TRBV4-3
CDR3nt: TGCGCCAGCAGCCAAGGTGGAGGACTAGCTCTAGAGCAGTACTTC
CDR3aa: CASSQGGGLALEQYF

abundance: NA
len: 15
d_gene: TRBD1
j_gene: TRBJ2-4
v_gene: TRBV2
CDR3nt: TGTGCCAGCAGGGCTACTTCAGGGGGCAAAAACATTCAGTACTTC
CDR3aa: CASRATSGGKNIQYF

abundance: NA
len: 13
d_gene: TRBD1
j_gene: TRBJ2-7
v_gene: TRBV18
CDR3nt: TGTGCCAGCGCTTGGGACAGCTCCTACGAGCAGTACTTC
CDR3aa: CASAWDSSYEQYF

abundance: NA
len: 15
d_gene: NA
j_gene: TRBJ2-3
v_gene: TRBV19
CDR3nt: TGTGCCAGTAGTATTCAAGGACTCTTCACAGATACGCAGTATTTT
CDR3aa: CASSIQGLFTDTQYF

abundance: NA
len: 16
d_gene: TRBD2
j_gene: TRBJ2-2
v_gene: TRBV7-2
CDR3nt: TGTGCCAGCAGCTTAGAGGGCGGGGGGAGGACCGGGGAGCTGTTTTTT
CDR3aa: CASSLEGGGRTGELFF

abundance: NA
len: 13
d_gene: NA
j_gene: TRBJ2-7
v_gene: TRBV27
CDR3nt: TGTGCCAGCAGTTTAACGGGGTCCTACGAGCAGTACTTC
CDR3aa: CASSLTGSYEQYF

abundance: NA
len: 16
d_gene: NA
j_gene: TRBJ2-1
v_gene: TRBV7-8
CDR3nt: TGTGCCAGCAGCTTAAGGCCGAACCGGGTTTACAATGAGCAGTTCTTC
CDR3aa: CASSLRPNRVYNEQFF

abundance: NA
len: 17
d_gene: TRBD1
j_gene: TRBJ1-1
v_gene: TRBV2
CDR3nt: TGTGCCAGCAGTGAAGCGCTTTCGGGACAGGGAAACACTGAAGCTTTCTTT
CDR3aa: CASSEALSGQGNTEAFF

abundance: NA
len: 16
d_gene: TRBD2
j_gene: TRBJ2-2
v_gene: TRBV5-4
CDR3nt: TGTGCCAGCAGCTCCCAGACTAGCTGGGGGACCGGGGAGCTGTTTTTT
CDR3aa: CASSSQTSWGTGELFF

abundance: NA
len: 15
d_gene: NA
j_gene: TRBJ1-1
v_gene: TRBV2
CDR3nt: TGTGCCAGCAGTGTCGAGTCAGCGAGGAACACTGAAGCTTTCTTT
CDR3aa: CASSVESARNTEAFF

abundance: NA
len: 16
d_gene: TRBD1
j_gene: TRBJ1-3
v_gene: TRBV10-3
CDR3nt: TGTGCCATCAGATCAGACAGGGGAGGAACTGGAAACACCATATATTTT
CDR3aa: CAIRSDRGGTGNTIYF

abundance: few
len: 16
d_gene: TRBD1
j_gene: TRBJ1-2
v_gene: TRBV19
CDR3nt: TGTGCCAGTAGAGACCCGGGACAGGTTTCTTCCTATGGCTACACCTTC
CDR3aa: CASRDPGQVSSYGYTF

abundance: many
len: 17
d_gene: NA
j_gene: TRBJ1-1
v_gene: TRBV4-2
CDR3nt: TGTGCCAGCAGCCAAGATCTTGCGGTTAGGATAGTCACTGAAGCTTTCTTT
CDR3aa: CASSQDLAVRIVTEAFF

abundance: NA
len: 16
d_gene: TRBD1
j_gene: TRBJ1-2
v_gene: TRBV6-5
CDR3nt: TGTGCCAGCAGTTACTCGCTCGGACAGGGGGTTGCGGGCTACACCTTC
CDR3aa: CASSYSLGQGVAGYTF

abundance: NA
len: 14
d_gene: TRBD1
j_gene: TRBJ1-5
v_gene: TRBV5-1
CDR3nt: TGCGCCAGCACCGACAGGGCGAGCAATCAGCCCCAGCATTTT
CDR3aa: CASTDRASNQPQHF

abundance: NA
len: 15
d_gene: NA
j_gene: TRBJ2-1
v_gene: TRBV28
CDR3nt: TGTGCCAGCTCACCCCCGTTTCTTAGTGAGGAGGTGCAGTTCTTC
CDR3aa: CASSPPFLSEEVQFF

abundance: few
len: 12
d_gene: NA
j_gene: TRBJ1-3
v_gene: TRBV28
CDR3nt: TGTGCCAGCAGTTACGGGGAATACACCATATATTTT
CDR3aa: CASSYGEYTIYF

abundance: once
len: 15
d_gene: NA
j_gene: TRBJ2-5
v_gene: TRBV7-8
CDR3nt: TGTGCCAGCAGCTTCGGGGGGCCGCGACAAGAGACCCAGTACTTC
CDR3aa: CASSFGGPRQETQYF

abundance: once
len: 15
d_gene: TRBD2
j_gene: TRBJ2-1
v_gene: TRBV2
CDR3nt: TGTGCCAGCAGTCTTGCGGGGGAGTCCTACAATGAGCAGTTCTTC
CDR3aa: CASSLAGESYNEQFF

abundance: few
len: 13
d_gene: NA
j_gene: TRBJ1-1
v_gene: TRBV7-7
CDR3nt: TGTGCTAGCAGCTTAACGCGGAACACTGAAGCTTTCTTT
CDR3aa: CASSLTRNTEAFF

abundance: once
len: 13
d_gene: NA
j_gene: TRBJ2-7
v_gene: TRBV7-9
CDR3nt: TGTGCCAGCAGCCCCCCCTTTCCCTACGAGCAGTACTTC
CDR3aa: CASSPPFPYEQYF

abundance: NA
len: 15
d_gene: TRBD2
j_gene: TRBJ2-5
v_gene: TRBV6-5
CDR3nt: TGTGCCAGCAGGGAACTCGGACTAGTCCAAGAGACCCAGTACTTC
CDR3aa: CASRELGLVQETQYF

abundance: NA
len: 13
d_gene: NA
j_gene: TRBJ1-2
v_gene: TRBV19
CDR3nt: TGTGCCAGTAGGAAAGCGAGGCTCTATGGCTACACCTTC
CDR3aa: CASRKARLYGYTF

abundance: NA
len: 18
d_gene: TRBD1
j_gene: TRBJ1-6
v_gene: TRBV18
CDR3nt: TGTGCCAGCTCACCCCCCGGGGCAGGGGGCTCAAGGGGTTCACCCCTCCACTTT
CDR3aa: CASSPPGAGGSRGSPLHF

abundance: NA
len: 14
d_gene: TRBD2
j_gene: TRBJ2-5
v_gene: TRBV9
CDR3nt: TGTGCCAGCAGCGTGCTAGCGGGAGAAGAGACCCAGTACTTC
CDR3aa: CASSVLAGEETQYF

abundance: few
len: 14
d_gene: NA
j_gene: TRBJ1-1
v_gene: TRBV21-1
CDR3nt: TGTGCCAGCAGCAAACCCACAGGGGAGCCTGAAGCTTTCTTT
CDR3aa: CASSKPTGEPEAFF

abundance: NA
len: 13
d_gene: NA
j_gene: TRBJ2-5
v_gene: TRBV2
CDR3nt: TGTGCCAGCAGGCGGGGGCTCCAAGAGACCCAGTACTTC
CDR3aa: CASRRGLQETQYF

abundance: NA
len: 15
d_gene: TRBD2
j_gene: TRBJ2-1
v_gene: TRBV6-1
CDR3nt: TGTGCCAGCAGTGAACTAGCGGGAGGGTACAATGAGCAGTTCTTC
CDR3aa: CASSELAGGYNEQFF

abundance: NA
len: 15
d_gene: NA
j_gene: TRBJ1-4
v_gene: TRBV27
CDR3nt: TGTGCCAGCAGTCCAGGGACATCCGGGAATGAAAAACTGTTTTTT
CDR3aa: CASSPGTSGNEKLFF

abundance: NA
len: 16
d_gene: TRBD1
j_gene: TRBJ1-6
v_gene: TRBV6-5
CDR3nt: TGTGCCAGCAGTTGGGGATCGACAGGGATTAGGTCACCCCTCCACTTT
CDR3aa: CASSWGSTGIRSPLHF

abundance: once
len: 14
d_gene: TRBD2
j_gene: TRBJ2-2
v_gene: TRBV7-2
CDR3nt: TGTGCCAGCAGCCCCCGGACTAGGACTCGGGAGCTGTTTTTT
CDR3aa: CASSPRTRTRELFF

abundance: many
len: 14
d_gene: TRBD1
j_gene: TRBJ1-2
v_gene: TRBV19
CDR3nt: TGTGCCAGTAGGGATTCGGAGACAGGGGTTGGCTACACCTTC
CDR3aa: CASRDSETGVGYTF

abundance: NA
len: 16
d_gene: NA
j_gene: TRBJ2-4
v_gene: TRBV5-1
CDR3nt: TGCGCCAGCAGCTTGGGCTTCATGAGCAAAGAAAACATTCAGTACTTC
CDR3aa: CASSLGFMSKENIQYF

abundance: NA
len: 13
d_gene: NA
j_gene: TRBJ1-1
v_gene: TRBV15
CDR3nt: TGTGCCACTACGCGAGTCCAGAACACTGAAGCTTTCTTT
CDR3aa: CATTRVQNTEAFF

abundance: NA
len: 12
d_gene: TRBD1
j_gene: TRBJ1-1
v_gene: TRBV19
CDR3nt: TGTGCCAGTGGGGACAGAGGCGGTGAAGCTTTCTTT
CDR3aa: CASGDRGGEAFF

abundance: NA
len: 19
d_gene: TRBD2
j_gene: TRBJ2-1
v_gene: TRBV11-3
CDR3nt: TGTGCCAGCAGCTCTGGTCTGTCGCGGGGGGGCGGATCCTACAATGAGCAGTTCTTC
CDR3aa: CASSSGLSRGGGSYNEQFF

abundance: NA
len: 15
d_gene: NA
j_gene: TRBJ2-1
v_gene: TRBV9
CDR3nt: TGTGCCAGCAGCGTAGATCAAGCGGGCTACAATGAGCAGTTCTTC
CDR3aa: CASSVDQAGYNEQFF

abundance: NA
len: 16
d_gene: TRBD2
j_gene: TRBJ2-1
v_gene: TRBV7-6
CDR3nt: TGTGCCAGCAGCTTAGAGGTAGCGGGGGGCTACAATGAGCAGTTCTTC
CDR3aa: CASSLEVAGGYNEQFF

abundance: NA
len: 15
d_gene: TRBD2
j_gene: TRBJ2-2
v_gene: TRBV7-2
CDR3nt: TGTGCCAGCAGTCTTGGCGGGAGGGCCGCCGGGGAGCTGTTTTTT
CDR3aa: CASSLGGRAAGELFF